This is a list of T cell receptor beta chains from one sample in a study of T cell responses to AZD1222 COVID-19 vaccine. Sequencing was performed with immunoSEQ multiplex PCR; in TCRdb, only in-frame clones are kept and a portion is missing. The sample shows 85,000 to 100,000 clones, roughly 90% of them seen only once. The sequencing used peripheral blood, collected on day 0 of AZD1222 vaccination. Receptor source: an adult in good health. Both conserved end residues are trimmed from each CDR3.

TRBV7-9 | 13 | ASSLAGYLNYGYT
TRBV21-1 | 16 | ASSKACAKPTIDYGYT
TRBV9 | 15 | ASSGGPGQGSNSPLH
TRBV18 | 10 | ASSAATDTQY
TRBV4-2 | 12 | ASSPDRANYGYT
TRBV11-3 | 12 | ASSSGVRGTEAF
TRBV7-6 | 14 | ASSLSSGLGTDTQY
TRBV24-1 | 12 | ATSDTGNTGELF
TRBV28 | 10 | ASREFNSPLH
TRBV19 | 10 | ASSIWGAEAF
TRBV19 | 14 | ASSLRGRGKDQPQH
TRBV19 | 11 | ASSLQGSQPQH
TRBV2 | 12 | ASSDESSYNEQF
TRBV19 | 12 | ASSVRRGNTEAF
TRBV4-3 | 13 | ASSQDIHSGGTQY
TRBV15 | 13 | ATSRDPTGGNTIY
TRBV7-2 | 13 | ASSLGGGLDYGYT
TRBV24-1 | 11 | ATRGSANEKLF
TRBV3-1/TRBV3-2 | 13 | ASSPRTSGGETQY
TRBV29-1 | 12 | SVGGTTNTGELF
TRBV5-5 | 12 | ASSFGGMNYGYT
TRBV7-8 | 11 | ASSPGQGDEQY
TRBV11-2 | 13 | ASSFLGGAVDEQF
TRBV9 | 12 | ASSVDGDRAAQF
TRBV18 | 11 | ASSPGGGAEAF
TRBV18 | 14 | ASSQGTGAMDTEAF